This paragraph covers one T cell receptor (beta chain) sequence. Its antigen is currently unknown. Some clones are missing from TCRdb's copy, which holds only in-frame ones; the method was immunoSEQ multiplex PCR. The sample lists fewer than 90,000 clones, 90% to 96% occurring once. These data belong to a study of cytomegalovirus exposure and HLA in healthy donors. General study results and limits: Subsequent analysis found a tendency for first-cohort TCR clusters to co-occur within the 120 or so validation repertoires. Reported performance of the classifier showed diagnosis of cytomegalovirus status with high specificity and sensitivity. In vitro data verified a few CMV-associated chains as specific for CMV antigens. The study listed about 150 cytomegalovirus-associated TCR beta chains.

CDR1 is MNHNY, CDR2 SVGAGI, per germline (reference sequence). CDR3 size: 15 residues. Trimming removed 5 bases from V and 1 base from J, with 14 bases in between. This TCR derives from a man younger than 35 in good health and CMV-seropositive. Sequencing used PBMCs. V usage is TRBV6-6 and J usage is TRBJ1-1; D is undetermined. CDR3 sequence: CASSLLESWNTEAFF. CDR3 nucleotides: TGTGCCAGCAGTCTTCTCGAGAGCTGGAACACTGAAGCTTTCTTT.